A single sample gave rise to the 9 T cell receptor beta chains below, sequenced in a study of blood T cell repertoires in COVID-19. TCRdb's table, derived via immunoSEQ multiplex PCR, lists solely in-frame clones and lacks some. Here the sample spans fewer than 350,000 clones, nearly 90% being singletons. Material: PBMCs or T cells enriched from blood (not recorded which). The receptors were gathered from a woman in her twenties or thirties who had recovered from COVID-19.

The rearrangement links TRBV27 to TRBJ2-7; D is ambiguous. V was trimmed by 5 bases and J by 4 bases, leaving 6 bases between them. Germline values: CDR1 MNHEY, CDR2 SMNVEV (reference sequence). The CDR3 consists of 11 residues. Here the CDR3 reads CASSDLYEQYF. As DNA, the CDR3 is TGTGCCAGCAGTGACTTATACGAGCAGTACTTC.

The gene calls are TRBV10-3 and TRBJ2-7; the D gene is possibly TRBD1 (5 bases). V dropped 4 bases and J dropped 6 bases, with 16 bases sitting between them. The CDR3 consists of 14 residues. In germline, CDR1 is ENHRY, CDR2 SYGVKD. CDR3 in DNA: TGTGCCATCAGTGTAGGTCAGGGTGGGTTCGAGCAGTACTTC. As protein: CAISVGQGGFEQYF.

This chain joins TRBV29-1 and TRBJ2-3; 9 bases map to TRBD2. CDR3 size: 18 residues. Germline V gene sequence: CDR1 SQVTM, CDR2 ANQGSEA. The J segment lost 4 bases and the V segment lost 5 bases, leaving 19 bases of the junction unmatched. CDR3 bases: TGCAGCGTTCGCGGGAGGGAGGGCTCTACCCCGGTCGCAGATACGCAGTATTTT. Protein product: CSVRGREGSTPVADTQYF.

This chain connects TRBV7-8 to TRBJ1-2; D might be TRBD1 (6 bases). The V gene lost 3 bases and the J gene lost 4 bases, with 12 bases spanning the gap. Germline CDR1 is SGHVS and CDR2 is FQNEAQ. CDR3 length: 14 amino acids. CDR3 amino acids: CASSLADRIYGYTF. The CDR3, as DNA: TGTGCCAGCAGCTTGGCCGACAGGATCTATGGCTACACCTTC.

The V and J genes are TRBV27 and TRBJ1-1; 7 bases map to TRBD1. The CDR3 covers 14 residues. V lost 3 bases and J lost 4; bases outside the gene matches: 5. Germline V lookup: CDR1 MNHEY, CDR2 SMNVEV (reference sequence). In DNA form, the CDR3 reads TGTGCCAGCAGTTTGACGGCAGGGGGCACTGAAGCTTTCTTT. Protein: CASSLTAGGTEAFF.

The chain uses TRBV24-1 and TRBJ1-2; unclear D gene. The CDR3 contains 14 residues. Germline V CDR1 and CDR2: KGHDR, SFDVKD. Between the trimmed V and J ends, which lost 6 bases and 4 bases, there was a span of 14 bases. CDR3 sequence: CATSSADLAYGYTF. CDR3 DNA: TGTGCCACCAGTAGCGCAGACCTGGCCTATGGCTACACCTTC.

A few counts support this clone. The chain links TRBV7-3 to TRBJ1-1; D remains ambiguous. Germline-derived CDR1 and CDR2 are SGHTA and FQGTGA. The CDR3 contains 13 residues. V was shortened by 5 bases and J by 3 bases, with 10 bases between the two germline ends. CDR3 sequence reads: CASSRNGDTEAFF. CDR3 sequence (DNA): TGTGCCAGCAGCAGAAACGGGGACACTGAAGCTTTCTTT.

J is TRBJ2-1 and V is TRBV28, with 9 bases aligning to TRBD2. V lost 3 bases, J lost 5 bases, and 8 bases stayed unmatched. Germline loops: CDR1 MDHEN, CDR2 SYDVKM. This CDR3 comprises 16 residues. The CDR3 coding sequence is TGTGCCAGCAGTTTTCCCCTGCGGGAGGGAGACAATGAGCAGTTCTTC. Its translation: CASSFPLREGDNEQFF.

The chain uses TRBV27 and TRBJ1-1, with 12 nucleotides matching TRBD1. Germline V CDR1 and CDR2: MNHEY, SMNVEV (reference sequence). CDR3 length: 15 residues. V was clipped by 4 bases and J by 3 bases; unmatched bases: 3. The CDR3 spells CASSYGTGGYTEAFF. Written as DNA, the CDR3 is TGTGCCAGCAGTTATGGGACAGGGGGCTACACTGAAGCTTTCTTT.